One sample yielded the 18 T cell receptor beta chains listed below, sequenced in a study of Tregs in tolerant kidney transplant recipients (dated by TCRdb to 2018 to 2020). This specimen's time point label, per the study, means: blood sample drawn before combined kidney and bone marrow transplant. Library prep was done by the immunoSEQ multiplex PCR assay. This is the immuneACCESS table as TCRdb keeps it, with only in-frame sequences that have V and J called. A part of the clones is gone; compared with another copy, unresolved V genes explain less than half, and the rest is unexplained. This sample's records show about 48,000 clones. About 0.85% of the sample belongs to the ten largest clones. Source: CD4+ T cells from blood, taken before the transplant. These receptors originate from a human donor who received a combined kidney and bone marrow transplant.

As to this clone: The read falls 3 residues short of the CDR3 end, and the missing part is taken from the germline J gene. The chain has TRBV5-1 and TRBJ2-3; 7 positions match TRBD2. In germline, CDR1 is SGHRS, CDR2 YFSETQ. V lost 0 bases to trimming and J lost 5 bases; unmatched junction nucleotides: 3. This CDR3 spans 14 amino acids. The CDR3 bases that were read are TGCGCCAGCAGCTTGGGACTAGCTGGAGATACG. Protein: CASSLGLAGDT. The full CDR3 sequence reads CASSLGLAGDTQYF.

Details on this clone: Read sequence stops 3 residues before the CDR3 end, and the germline J gene provides the missing end. The rearrangement uses TRBV5-1 and TRBJ2-7, with 8 bases that match TRBD2. The CDR3 is 16 residues long. The V and J ends lost 7 bases and 2 bases, in that order; junction bases with no gene match: 14. Germline V lookup: CDR1 SGHRS, CDR2 YFSETQ. CDR3 loop: CASCPAGVAGPYEQYF. The part of the CDR3 DNA that was read is TGCGCCAGCTGCCCAGCGGGAGTCGCCGGGCCCTACGAG.

Turning to this clone: The CDR3 end lies 3 residues beyond the end of the read and is filled in from the germline J gene. This chain joins TRBV12-3 or TRBV12-4 and TRBJ2-7, with a weak D call TRBD1 (6 bases). Trimming removed 5 bases from V and 4 bases from J, with 6 bases in between. The CDR3 is 11 amino acids. The CDR3 loop is CASSQGYEQYF. The CDR3 DNA, read in part, is TGTGCCAGCAGTCAGGGGTACGAG.

Comments on this clone: The observed sequence ends 3 residues before the CDR3 terminus, with the missing tail filled in from the germline J gene. V is TRBV2 and J is TRBJ1-2; D uncertain. This CDR3 contains 13 residues. CDR1 and CDR2 from the germline V gene are SNHLY and FYNNEI. V lost 8 bases to trimming and J lost 3 bases, with 13 bases between them. CDR3 bases read: TGTGCCAGCCGAGGTCAGGTGGACTATGGC. It codes for CASRGQVDYG. The full CDR3 sequence reads CASRGQVDYGYTF.

Remarks on this clone: With the read ending 3 residues before the CDR3 end, the germline J gene is used to fill in that end. The chain uses TRBV29-1 and TRBJ2-7; 11 positions agree with TRBD2. With V trimmed by 6 bases and J by 6 bases, 10 bases remained unmatched. Germline CDR1 SQVTM, CDR2 ANQGSEA. CDR3 size: 14 residues. The part of the CDR3 DNA that was read is TGCAGCGTCCAAATACTAGCGGGAGTATCCGAG. Translated, it gives CSVQILAGVSE. The full CDR3 reads CSVQILAGVSEQYF.

About this clone: The read halts 3 residues ahead of the CDR3 end, with the missing end drawn from the germline J gene. This chain connects TRBV5-1 to TRBJ2-1; 11 nucleotides match TRBD2. With V trimmed by 3 bases and J by 5 bases, 4 bases remained unmatched. The length of the CDR3 is 15 residues. In germline, CDR1 is SGHRS, CDR2 YFSETQ. The part of the CDR3 DNA that was read is TGCGCCAGCAGCTCCGGGACTAGCGGTAACAATGAG. Its protein product is CASSSGTSGNNE. The CDR3 as a whole reads CASSSGTSGNNEQFF.

About this clone: Read sequence stops 3 residues before the CDR3 end, and the germline J gene provides the missing end. The chain has TRBV18 and TRBJ2-5, with TRBD2 matching over 12 bases. With 3 bases clipped from V and 3 bases from J, the junction kept 2 bases outside the gene matches. This CDR3 is 15 amino acids long. Germline CDR1 KGHSH, CDR2 LQKENI. The CDR3 reads CASSPRLAGEETQYF. The part of the CDR3 DNA that was read is TGTGCCAGCTCACCCAGACTAGCGGGAGAAGAGACC.

With regard to this clone: The read ends 3 residues shy of where the CDR3 ends; the end is completed using the germline J gene. V usage is TRBV18 and J usage is TRBJ2-7; D gene unclear. The germline CDR1 and CDR2 sequences are KGHSH and LQKENI. V was cut by 2 bases and J by 3 bases, with 5 bases left in between. The CDR3 spans 12 residues. The CDR3 is CASSPSLYEQYF. The sequenced part of the CDR3 DNA is TGTGCCAGCTCACCATCCCTCTACGAG.

A word on this clone: The read gets to within 3 residues of the CDR3 end, and the germline J gene fills in the rest. V usage is TRBV20-1 and J usage is TRBJ2-7; 7 nucleotides agree with TRBD2. The length of the CDR3 is 13 residues. CDR1 DFQATT and CDR2 SNEGSKA come from the germline V gene (reference sequence). Trimming took 7 bases from V and 3 from J; bases not matched to a gene: 9. The CDR3 sequence is CSGRWGGGYEQYF. The part of the CDR3 DNA that was read is TGCAGTGGGCGGTGGGGGGGAGGCTACGAG.

Notes on this clone: The read is 3 residues too short to cover the CDR3 end, so that end is filled in from the germline J gene. The chain joins TRBV29-1 to TRBJ2-7; D is perhaps TRBD2 (5 bases). The CDR3 totals 12 residues. The germline V gene has CDR1 SQVTM and CDR2 ANQGSEA. Trimming took 7 bases from V and 4 from J, leaving 14 bases between them. CDR3 DNA (partial): TGCAGCGCCTCTACTAGTACTTACGAG. Protein sequence: CSASTSTYE. The full CDR3 reads CSASTSTYEQYF.

The CDR3 here is CSAPTKSGSPSTDTQYF. CDR3 bases read: TGCAGTGCACCAACCAAAAGCGGGAGCCCTAGCACAGATACG. This chain links TRBV20-1 with TRBJ2-3; 8 bases are a match to TRBD2. The CDR3 end is not reached by the read, which stops 3 residues before it; the germline J gene fills it in. Looked up from germline, CDR1 is DFQATT and CDR2 is SNEGSKA (reference sequence). V lost 6 bases to trimming and J lost 0 bases; unmatched junction nucleotides: 14. The CDR3 covers 17 residues.

On this clone itself: The CDR3 extends 3 residues past the end of the read, so its final part is completed from the germline J gene. This rearrangement joins TRBV30 to TRBJ2-1, with 8 bases aligning to TRBD1. J lost 2 bases, V lost 3 bases, and 9 bases had no gene match. The CDR3 length is 16 residues. From germline, CDR1 is GTSNPN and CDR2 SVGIG (reference sequence). The sequenced part of the CDR3 DNA is TGTGCCTGGAGACTCAAGGGGACAGGCGCCTACAATGAG. Amino acid sequence: CAWRLKGTGAYNE. The whole CDR3 sequence reads CAWRLKGTGAYNEQFF.

About this clone itself: Coverage ceases 3 residues before the CDR3 finishes, and the germline J gene fills in the end. V usage is TRBV5-1 and J usage is TRBJ2-2; tentatively, D is TRBD2 (6 bases). The CDR3 consists of 16 residues. V lost 0 bases and J lost 1, with 10 bases in between. CDR1 SGHRS and CDR2 YFSETQ come from the germline V gene. The sequenced CDR3 bases are TGCGCCAGCAGCTTGGTGATTAGCGGGAACACCGGGGAG. Residues: CASSLVISGNTGE. The complete CDR3 sequence is CASSLVISGNTGELFF.

Details on this clone: The read comes to an end 3 residues before the CDR3 does, leaving the germline J gene to fill in the end. The V call is TRBV18, the J call TRBJ2-2; 8 positions match TRBD2. CDR3 size: 18 residues. The germline V gene encodes CDR1 KGHSH and CDR2 LQKENI. The V gene end was trimmed by 2 bases and the J gene end by 5 bases; junction bases not matched to a gene: 13. Incomplete CDR3 DNA: TGTGCCAGCTCACCAATTGAAGGGAGCGGGAGTCTGACCGGGGAG. Translating it yields CASSPIEGSGSLTGE. The whole CDR3 sequence is CASSPIEGSGSLTGELFF.

About this clone itself: The read finishes 3 residues shy of the CDR3 end, and the germline J gene is used to complete it. V is TRBV5-1 and J is TRBJ1-1; 11 bases align to TRBD1. After removal of 1 base from V and 7 bases from J, the junction contained 6 bases not matched to a gene. This CDR3 is 15 amino acids long. Germline assignment: CDR1 SGHRS and CDR2 YFSETQ. The part of the CDR3 DNA that was read is TGCGCCAGCAGCTTGCCAACGGGACAGGGGGTTGAA. Amino acids: CASSLPTGQGVE. The full CDR3 reads CASSLPTGQGVEAFF.

For this clone: The sequence runs out 3 residues before the end of the CDR3; the remainder is reconstructed from the germline J gene. The V gene is TRBV20-1, the J gene TRBJ2-7; TRBD2 is a possible D gene (5 bases). The CDR3 length is 13 residues. Trimming removed 5 bases from V and 2 bases from J, with 13 bases in between. Germline V CDR1 and CDR2: DFQATT, SNEGSKA (reference sequence). CDR3 DNA, as far as it was read: TGCAGTGCTCCCGACCACGGGGCCTACGAG. Encoded protein: CSAPDHGAYE. The whole CDR3 protein reads CSAPDHGAYEQYF.

The DNA read from the CDR3 is TGTGCCAGCAGTTCACTAGCGGGAAGGTCCTACGAG. Encoded protein: CASSSLAGRSYE. The whole CDR3 reads CASSSLAGRSYEQYF. The genes are TRBV2 and TRBJ2-7, with TRBD2 matching over 10 bases. The CDR3 end is not reached by the read, which stops 3 residues before it; the germline J gene fills it in. Germline CDR1 and CDR2: SNHLY and FYNNEI. The V and J ends lost 5 bases and 1 base, in that order; junction bases with no gene match: 5. The CDR3 is 15 amino acids.

Comments on this clone: The sequence runs out 3 residues before the end of the CDR3; the remainder is reconstructed from the germline J gene. The J gene is TRBJ2-7, the V gene TRBV7-9; 7 nucleotides align to TRBD1. CDR3 length: 14 residues. From germline, CDR1 is SEHNR and CDR2 FQNEAQ (reference sequence). The ends lost 1 base at V and 6 bases at J; junction bases unmatched: 6. The CDR3 spells CASSLGDRAGEQYF. The covered CDR3 bases are TGTGCCAGCAGCTTAGGAGACAGGGCCGGCGAG.